The sequence of this T cell receptor (beta chain) was determined in a study of blood T cell repertoires in COVID-19. Overall study context: Whether acute or convalescent, the COVID-19 samples came from the United States, Italy and Spain. Nucleic acid was either cDNA or gDNA, and it came from T cells, B-cell-depleted T cells, or PBMCs.

Authors' data handling: Reference gene primer amplification in the assay estimated nucleated cell counts. Method: immunoSEQ multiplex PCR; TCRdb's copy keeps in-frame clones and lacks some. Clonal size and the V and J genes are those of that table, whereas D and trimming came from the DNA. The repertoire holds 100,000 to 120,000 clones, 80% to 90% seen once, with 3% to 3.5% in the top ten. The CDR3 spans 15 residues. With V trimmed by 0 bases and J by 5 bases, 6 bases remained unmatched. CDR1 GTSNPN and CDR2 SVGIG come from the germline V gene (reference sequence). This sequence originates from a man between 35 and 55 years old with acute or convalescent COVID-19. This chain uses TRBV30 with TRBJ1-5, with TRBD1 matching 8 bases. Sequencing used peripheral blood. The CDR3 is CAWSVSGTGYQPQHF. CDR3 sequence (DNA): TGTGCCTGGAGTGTCTCTGGGACAGGATATCAGCCCCAGCATTTT.